This entry is about one T cell receptor (beta chain). Its antigen is not identified. The V and J ends lost 2 bases and 7 bases respectively, with 18 bases between them. Germline loops: CDR1 ENHRY, CDR2 SYGVKD. This CDR3 is built from 16 residues. The study ran the assay at deep level. The assay was immunoSEQ multiplex PCR, and TCRdb's table has in-frame clones only and misses some. Here the sample spans around 2.1 million clones, around 95% being singletons. The sample comes from a study of shared clonotypes between healthy human individuals. Study-wide results and limits: Sharing across four donors was highest in naive CD4 (approximately 5%) and lowest in memory CD8 (roughly 0.4%).

The sample consisted of naive CD4+ T cells sorted from blood. Subset here: CD45RA+ positively selected. The chain joins TRBV10-3 to TRBJ2-1, with D possibly matching TRBD1 (6 bases). The TCR sequence derives from a man aged 18 to 30 in good health. In DNA, the CDR3 is TGTGCCATCAGTGAGGGGGGCCGAATAAGCGGTAATGAGCAGTTCTTC. Translating it yields CAISEGGRISGNEQFF.